This T cell receptor beta chain was observed in a study of T cell changes during pregnancy in multiple sclerosis. Trimming removed 1 base at V and 0 bases at J, with 7 bases between. The CDR3 totals 15 residues. Germline V lookup: CDR1 SGHDN, CDR2 FVKESK. Libraries were prepared by immunoSEQ multiplex PCR; TCRdb keeps only in-frame clonotypes and omits some of them. The repertoire holds tens of thousands of clones, with 90% to 95% as singletons. This chain joins TRBV14 and TRBJ2-1; D gene unclear. This receptor was identified in a female donor in good health, enrolled as a control in a pregnancy study. The specimen was peripheral blood, collected in the first trimester of pregnancy. DNA for the CDR3: TGTGCCAGCAGCCAAGGCGGTCACTCCTACAATGAGCAGTTCTTC. Protein: CASSQGGHSYNEQFF.